This passage covers 30 T cell receptor beta chains from one sample sequenced in a study of blood T cell repertoires in COVID-19. The data were produced by immunoSEQ multiplex PCR, yet TCRdb's version contains in-frame clones alone and is incomplete. The sample has approximately 89,000 clones; 60% to 85% are singletons. Sequencing input: peripheral blood. These receptors were taken from a human donor in a cohort sampled during active COVID-19.

The rearrangement uses TRBV5-5 and TRBJ2-3; 7 bases line up with TRBD2. Germline CDR1 reads SGHKS; CDR2 reads YYEKEE (reference sequence). J was trimmed by 2 bases and V by 1 base; bases with no gene match: 4. The CDR3 consists of 15 residues. Here the CDR3 reads CASSLRGGLTDTQYF. In DNA form, the CDR3 reads TGTGCCAGCAGCTTGAGGGGAGGGCTCACAGATACGCAGTATTTT.

This rearrangement joins TRBV12-3 or TRBV12-4 to TRBJ2-3; 7 bases line up with TRBD2. The CDR3 length is 13 residues. V shed 6 bases and J 2 bases; nucleotides not matched to a gene: 2. The CDR3 bases are TGTGCCAGCAGCACTAGCGACACAGATACGCAGTATTTT. This gives the protein CASSTSDTDTQYF.

CDR3 protein: CASSAVAGVSYEQYF. The DNA of the CDR3 is TGTGCCAGCAGTGCGGTAGCGGGAGTTTCCTACGAGCAGTACTTC. The V call is TRBV28, the J call TRBJ2-7, with 9 bases aligning to TRBD2. From germline, CDR1 is MDHEN and CDR2 SYDVKM. This CDR3 is built from 15 residues. V lost 5 bases and J lost 1; bases outside the gene matches: 6.

The chain joins TRBV5-1 to TRBJ2-7, with TRBD1 matching 8 bases. Losses at the gene ends were 5 bases for V and 3 bases for J; bases not matched to a gene: 16. Germline V lookup: CDR1 SGHRS, CDR2 YFSETQ. The CDR3 covers 17 residues. CDR3: CASSGTGGRAVRYEQYF. CDR3 DNA: TGCGCCAGCAGTGGTACAGGGGGGCGAGCGGTACGCTACGAGCAGTACTTC.

The CDR3 region is CSVELWTANYGYTF. CDR3 DNA: TGCAGCGTTGAGCTTTGGACAGCTAACTATGGCTACACCTTC. This chain joins TRBV29-1 and TRBJ1-2; TRBD1 might be the D (6 bases). This CDR3 spans 14 amino acids. V dropped 3 bases and J dropped 0 bases, with 11 bases sitting between them. Germline assignment: CDR1 SQVTM and CDR2 ANQGSEA.

The chain couples TRBV24-1 to TRBJ2-1; tentatively, D is TRBD1 (5 bases). Trimming removed 4 bases at V and 0 bases at J, with 12 bases between. The CDR3 loop spans 16 amino acids. Per germline, CDR1 KGHDR and CDR2 SFDVKD. Written as DNA, the CDR3 is TGTGCCACCAGTGACTGGACAAGGAGCTCCTACAATGAGCAGTTCTTC. Protein sequence: CATSDWTRSSYNEQFF.

This chain joins TRBV5-1 and TRBJ2-3; D perhaps matches TRBD1 (5 bases). V was shortened by 0 bases and J by 0 bases, with 11 bases between the two germline ends. CDR1 and CDR2 (germline): SGHRS, YFSETQ. The CDR3 is made up of 16 amino acids. CDR3: CASSLANQGSTDTQYF. CDR3 sequence (DNA): TGCGCCAGCAGCTTGGCAAATCAGGGAAGCACAGATACGCAGTATTTT.

The V gene is TRBV6-5, the J gene TRBJ2-1; weak D call: TRBD1 (6 bases). Looked up from germline, CDR1 is MNHEY and CDR2 is SVGAGI. The CDR3 is 13 amino acids. The ends were cut back, 5 bases at V and 3 bases at J, with 8 bases in the middle. For the CDR3, the DNA is TGTGCCAGCAGTCGGGACAACTACAATGAGCAGTTCTTC. Protein sequence: CASSRDNYNEQFF.

There are a few counts of this clone. The genes are TRBV7-9 and TRBJ2-5, with 10 bases aligning to TRBD2. Losses at the gene ends were 7 bases for V and 1 base for J; bases not matched to a gene: 6. The germline V gene encodes CDR1 SEHNR and CDR2 FQNEAQ (reference sequence). The CDR3 spans 15 residues. The CDR3 sequence is CASNPGLASQETQYF. The CDR3 region has the DNA TGTGCCAGCAACCCGGGACTAGCGTCCCAAGAGACCCAGTACTTC. The full variable domain, with the rest looked up from reference TRBV7-9 and TRBJ2-5, is DTGVSQNPRHKITKRGQNVTFRCDPISEHNRLYWYRQTLGQGPEFLTYFQNEAQLEKSRLLSDRFSAERPKGSFSTLEIQRTEQGDSAMYLCASNPGLASQETQYFGPGTRLLVL.

This chain connects TRBV19 to TRBJ2-1; 8 nucleotides line up with TRBD2. The CDR3 consists of 15 residues. Germline V lookup: CDR1 LNHDA, CDR2 SQIVND (reference sequence). The V gene end was trimmed by 8 bases and the J gene end by 7 bases; junction bases not matched to a gene: 13. DNA for the CDR3: TGTGCCAGTTGCTCGGGAGGGAGTCGAAATAATGAGCAGTTCTTC. This codes for CASCSGGSRNNEQFF. Full variable domain (rest looked up from reference TRBV19 and TRBJ2-1): DGGITQSPKYLFRKEGQNVTLSCEQNLNHDAMYWYRQDPGQGLRLIYYSQIVNDFQKGDIAEGYSVSREKKESFPLTVTSAQKNPTAFYLCASCSGGSRNNEQFFGPGTRLTVL.

The chain employs TRBV7-3 and TRBJ2-3, with 9 nucleotides matching TRBD2. Germline loops: CDR1 SGHTA, CDR2 FQGTGA. This CDR3 is built from 15 residues. V shed 4 bases, J shed 4 bases, and the junction held 6 bases outside the gene matches. DNA of the CDR3: TGTGCCAGCAGCTCCACCGGGACTAGCTCAGATACGCAGTATTTT. Translation: CASSSTGTSSDTQYF.

The chain uses TRBV2 and TRBJ2-7; D remains ambiguous. Germline V gives CDR1 SNHLY, CDR2 FYNNEI. Trimming left V 8 bases short and J 2 bases short, with 16 bases between. This CDR3 spans 14 amino acids. The CDR3 spells CASRAFSFAYEQYF. CDR3 DNA: TGTGCCAGCCGCGCCTTTAGCTTCGCCTACGAGCAGTACTTC.

This chain joins TRBV9 and TRBJ1-5; no definite D call. The CDR3 length is 14 residues. The germline gives CDR1 SGDLS, CDR2 YYNGEE. The V gene lost 2 bases and the J gene lost 7 bases, with 13 bases spanning the gap. The DNA for the CDR3 is TGTGCCAGCAGCGTTGGAACATCCGGGCAGCCCCAGCATTTT. Protein product: CASSVGTSGQPQHF.

The CDR3 loop reads CASNLGGAGTEAFF. CDR3 coding DNA: TGTGCCAGCAACCTAGGGGGCGCGGGCACTGAAGCTTTCTTT. The V call is TRBV5-6, the J call TRBJ1-1; 7 bases agree with TRBD1. The length of the CDR3 is 14 residues. Germline values: CDR1 SGHDT, CDR2 YYEEEE. Losses at the gene ends were 6 bases for V and 4 bases for J; bases not matched to a gene: 9.

This clone was observed once. The chain combines TRBV7-3 with TRBJ2-3, with TRBD2 identical over 11 bases. The trim removed 5 bases at V and 3 bases at J, leaving 4 bases unmatched. This CDR3 has 15 residues. From germline, CDR1 is SGHTA and CDR2 FQGTGA. CDR3 sequence reads: CASSHGTSGTDTQYF. The CDR3 DNA is TGTGCCAGCAGCCACGGGACTAGCGGTACAGATACGCAGTATTTT.

This clone appeared a few times. This chain links TRBV7-2 with TRBJ2-3; D remains ambiguous. Per the germline V gene, CDR1 is SGHTA and CDR2 is FQGNSA. V was clipped by 0 bases and J by 0 bases, with 7 bases between them. CDR3 length equals 15 residues. The CDR3 DNA sequence: TGTGCCAGCAGCTTAGCCCTCTCTAGCACAGATACGCAGTATTTT. Translation: CASSLALSSTDTQYF.

The rearrangement joins TRBV29-1 to TRBJ2-6, with 9 bases identical to TRBD1. The germline gives CDR1 SQVTM, CDR2 ANQGSEA. J lost 4 bases, V lost 7 bases, and 8 bases had no gene match. There are 15 residues in the CDR3. The CDR3 DNA is TGCAGCGCCGGGACAGGGTCGAACGGGGCCAACGTCCTGACTTTC. Translation gives CSAGTGSNGANVLTF.

The chain links TRBV7-2 to TRBJ2-2; D might be TRBD1 (5 bases). Trimming removed 5 bases from V and 5 bases from J, with 9 bases in between. Germline V gene data show CDR1 as SGHTA and CDR2 as FQGNSA. The CDR3 has 13 amino acids. The CDR3 sequence is CASSKGVTGELFF. CDR3 bases: TGTGCCAGCAGCAAAGGGGTGACCGGGGAGCTGTTTTTT.

This clone was seen a few times. The chain employs TRBV4-3 and TRBJ1-6; D perhaps matches TRBD1 (5 bases). The length of the CDR3 is 16 residues. Germline assignment: CDR1 LGHNA and CDR2 YSLEER. With 5 bases removed from V and 6 bases from J, the gap between germline ends came to 17 bases. The CDR3 sequence: CASSASYGAPNSPLHF. For the CDR3, the DNA is TGCGCCAGCAGCGCTTCGTATGGGGCGCCTAATTCACCCCTCCACTTT.

J is TRBJ2-2 and V is TRBV6-5, with 7 bases fitting TRBD1. The CDR3 is 15 amino acids. Per the germline V gene, CDR1 is MNHEY and CDR2 is SVGAGI. With 8 bases clipped from V and 5 bases from J, the junction kept 11 bases outside the gene matches. The CDR3 nucleotides are TGTGCCAGCGGACGGACAGGACTCTCAACCGGGGAGCTGTTTTTT. It yields the protein CASGRTGLSTGELFF.

V and J are TRBV7-8 and TRBJ2-5, with 12 bases fitting TRBD1. This CDR3 is built from 17 residues. Germline assignment: CDR1 SGHVS and CDR2 FQNEAQ. The trim removed 4 bases at V and 5 bases at J, leaving 11 bases unmatched. DNA for the CDR3: TGTGCCAGCAGCTCTGAGGGGACAGGGGGCGCGTTGGAGACCCAGTACTTC. This codes for CASSSEGTGGALETQYF.

The V and J genes are TRBV7-8 and TRBJ2-1, with TRBD2 matching over 9 bases. In germline, CDR1 is SGHVS, CDR2 FQNEAQ. V shed 5 bases and J 7 bases; nucleotides not matched to a gene: 12. The CDR3 length is 16 residues. The CDR3 protein is CASSRPSGAGGNEQFF. The CDR3 nucleotides are TGTGCCAGCAGCCGACCCTCGGGCGCGGGAGGGAATGAGCAGTTCTTC.

The J gene is TRBJ2-7, the V gene TRBV7-9; a possible D gene is TRBD1 (5 bases). This CDR3 comprises 19 residues. The V end was cut by 5 bases, the J end by 3 bases, with 29 bases between. Germline V CDR1 and CDR2: SEHNR, FQNEAQ (reference sequence). CDR3 in amino acids: CASSLNPHSPRVFSYEQYF. The CDR3 DNA follows: TGTGCCAGCAGCCTTAACCCTCACTCCCCCAGGGTATTCAGCTACGAGCAGTACTTC.

The chain links TRBV5-6 to TRBJ2-7; D unclear. Between the trimmed V and J ends, which lost 2 bases and 7 bases, there was a span of 7 bases. CDR3 length equals 11 residues. The germline V gene encodes CDR1 SGHDT and CDR2 YYEEEE. The chain's CDR3 is CASSLMREQYF. The CDR3 DNA reads TGTGCCAGCAGCTTAATGCGGGAGCAGTACTTC.

The V and J genes are TRBV15 and TRBJ2-1; D possibly corresponds to TRBD1 (6 bases). Germline V gives CDR1 LNHNV, CDR2 YYDKDF (reference sequence). CDR3 length: 14 residues. Trimming shortened V by 3 bases and J by 7 bases, and 13 bases separated the two germline ends. The CDR3 bases are TGTGCCACCAGCAGCGGACAGCCCGGGAATGAGCAGTTCTTC. Its translation: CATSSGQPGNEQFF.

The rearrangement joins TRBV18 to TRBJ2-2; the match to TRBD1 covers 7 bases. V shed 2 bases, J shed 2 bases, and the junction held 5 bases outside the gene matches. The CDR3 is 16 amino acids. The V gene's germline CDR1 is KGHSH and CDR2 LQKENI. The CDR3 DNA reads as TGTGCCAGCTCACCAAGGACAGGCGGTAACACCGGGGAGCTGTTTTTT. This encodes CASSPRTGGNTGELFF. Full variable domain (outside the CDR3, taken from reference TRBV18 and TRBJ2-2): NAGVMQNPRHLVRRRGQEARLRCSPMKGHSHVYWYRQLPEEGLKFMVYLQKENIIDESGMPKERFSAEFPKEGPSILRIQQVVRGDSAAYFCASSPRTGGNTGELFFGEGSRLTVL.

This chain links TRBV4-2 with TRBJ2-2; 8 positions agree with TRBD2. The CDR3 sequence is 19 residues long. The V and J ends lost 0 bases and 6 bases, in that order; junction bases with no gene match: 15. CDR1 is LGHNA, CDR2 YNFKEQ, per germline. The CDR3 nucleotides read TGTGCCAGCAGCCAAGACGGTAGCGGGAATTTTGAAGGACCCGGGGAGCTGTTTTTT. This gives the protein CASSQDGSGNFEGPGELFF.

For this clone: The junction shows a germline mismatch at one end, possibly a read error. The chain is built from TRBV7-7 and TRBJ2-5; 7 bases match TRBD1. Germline loops: CDR1 SSHAT, CDR2 FNYEAQ (reference sequence). The CDR3 is 13 residues long. CDR3 in amino acids: CASSRQGLETQYF. CDR3 sequence (DNA): TGTGCTAGCAGCCGACAGGGTCTCGAGACCCAGTACTTC. The entire variable domain, with the rest obtained from reference TRBV7-7 and TRBJ2-5, is as follows: GAGVSQSPRYKVTKRGQDVTLRCDPISSHATLYWYQQALGQGPEFLTYFNYEAQPDKSGLPSDRFSAERPEGSISTLTIQRTEQRDSAMYRCASSRQGLETQYFGPGTRLLVL.

The chain joins TRBV6-5 to TRBJ2-1; D possibly corresponds to TRBD2 (5 bases). The V end was cut by 4 bases, the J end by 6 bases, with 16 bases between. The CDR3 covers 15 residues. The germline V gene encodes CDR1 MNHEY and CDR2 SVGAGI. CDR3 region: CASSWETTSTNEQFF. In DNA form, the CDR3 reads TGTGCCAGCAGTTGGGAGACTACCTCGACCAATGAGCAGTTCTTC.

The rearrangement joins TRBV30 to TRBJ1-5; 8 bases align to TRBD1. The CDR3 contains 13 residues. Germline trimming cut 2 bases from V and 9 bases from J; bases unmatched to any gene: 6. The germline V gene has CDR1 GTSNPN and CDR2 SVGIG (reference sequence). The CDR3 spells CAWSRTGSGPQHF. The CDR3 DNA is TGTGCCTGGAGTAGGACAGGGTCAGGGCCCCAGCATTTT.